One sample yielded the 8 T cell receptor beta chains listed below, sequenced in a study of blood T cell repertoires in COVID-19. TCRdb's copy holds only in-frame clones and misses some; the assay was immunoSEQ multiplex PCR. The sample includes around 200,000 clones, around four fifths of them seen just once. Specimen: peripheral blood. Every receptor here comes from a woman in her 70s with COVID-19, enrolled during active disease.

The V gene is TRBV2, the J gene TRBJ1-6; no reliable D call. Deletions cut 7 bases from V and 0 bases from J, with 10 bases between. CDR1 is SNHLY, CDR2 FYNNEI, per germline. The CDR3 length is 15 residues. This CDR3 is CASMPRSSYNSPLHF. In DNA form, the CDR3 reads TGTGCCAGCATGCCTCGGAGCTCCTATAATTCACCCCTCCACTTT.

The chain is built from TRBV3-1 (or the pseudogene TRBV3-2) and TRBJ2-3, with 14 nucleotides matching TRBD2. The CDR3 is 18 residues long. The trim removed 1 base at V and 3 bases at J, leaving 6 bases unmatched. In germline, CDR1 is LGHDT, CDR2 YNNKEL (reference sequence). The CDR3 loop reads CASSQGWTSGRRTDTQYF. The CDR3 DNA sequence: TGTGCCAGCAGCCAAGGATGGACTAGCGGGAGGCGAACAGATACGCAGTATTTT.

The table lists this clone with a count of one. The V call is TRBV9, the J call TRBJ1-5; 7 bases match TRBD1. Germline CDR1 SGDLS, CDR2 YYNGEE. CDR3 length: 14 amino acids. The junction had 9 bases not matched to a gene; V was cut back by 5 bases and J by 7 bases. CDR3 DNA: TGTGCCAGCAGTGGAGGACAGGCTGGACAGCCCCAGCATTTT. As protein: CASSGGQAGQPQHF.

The V and J genes are TRBV24-1 and TRBJ1-4; 7 positions match TRBD1. This CDR3 comprises 16 residues. The germline CDR1 and CDR2 sequences are KGHDR and SFDVKD. With V trimmed by 4 bases and J by 5 bases, 9 bases remained unmatched. The CDR3 coding sequence is TGTGCCACCAGTGACGCCCGGACAGGCGACAATGAAAAACTGTTTTTT. Its translation: CATSDARTGDNEKLFF.

The chain couples TRBV28 to TRBJ1-3, with a tentative D call TRBD1 (5 bases). CDR3 length: 15 residues. Germline CDR1 reads MDHEN; CDR2 reads SYDVKM. Trimming left V 6 bases short and J 4 bases short, with 16 bases between. CDR3 sequence reads: CASSPARYRGNTIYF. DNA for the CDR3: TGTGCCAGCAGCCCGGCCCGGTACAGGGGAAACACCATATATTTT. The variable domain in full, completed from reference TRBV28 and TRBJ1-3, reads DVKVTQSSRYLVKRTGEKVFLECVQDMDHENMFWYRQDPGLGLRLIYFSYDVKMKEKGDIPEGYSVSREKKERFSLILESASTNQTSMYLCASSPARYRGNTIYFGEGSWLTVV.

This rearrangement joins TRBV19 to TRBJ2-6; 10 nucleotides line up with TRBD1. The CDR3 length is 15 residues. After removal of 7 bases from V and 4 bases from J, the junction contained 4 bases not matched to a gene. The germline CDR1 and CDR2 sequences are LNHDA and SQIVND (reference sequence). CDR3: CASTDRGLGANVLTF. CDR3 nucleotide sequence: TGTGCCAGTACCGACAGGGGGCTCGGGGCCAACGTCCTGACTTTC.

The chain links TRBV2 to TRBJ1-5, with D tentatively TRBD1 (6 bases). CDR1 is SNHLY, CDR2 FYNNEI, per germline. V was clipped by 6 bases and J by 6 bases, with 15 bases between them. This CDR3 comprises 14 residues. The CDR3: CASRETGVVQPQHF. For the CDR3, the DNA is TGTGCCAGCAGGGAGACAGGAGTGGTTCAGCCCCAGCATTTT.

The V gene is TRBV15, the J gene TRBJ2-2; D perhaps matches TRBD2 (5 bases). Germline CDR1 reads LNHNV; CDR2 reads YYDKDF (reference sequence). The CDR3 runs to 13 residues. Trimming left V 8 bases short and J 1 base short, with 8 bases between. CDR3 sequence: CATRGRNTGELFF. The CDR3, as DNA: TGTGCCACCCGCGGGCGGAACACCGGGGAGCTGTTTTTT.